Each of the 26 T cell receptor beta chains below was sequenced from the same sample in a study of regulatory T cells in long-lasting Graves disease. CDR3 regions were amplified by Arm-PCR using iRepertoire HTBI primers to build TCR beta libraries. From the multiplex PCR reads, TCRdb called clonotypes with MiXCR, one entry per CDR3 protein. Of a few hundred thousand distinct CDR3 sequences listed, 16% are singletons. Noted time point: newly diagnosed GD, antithyroid drugs for less than 3 months. The TCR library was made from RNA extracted from PBMCs. The data also belong to a second study, concerning T cells in Graves' hyperthyroidism and ophthalmopathy.

The sequencing used peripheral blood mononuclear cells (PBMCs), collected at new diagnosis, from a patient treated with antithyroid drugs. The receptors were gathered from a man aged 35-49 years with Graves disease.

For this clonotype: A read error is likely here: a far larger clone is one base away. The CDR3 bases are TGTACCAGCAGTGACGGGGAGCTCATCCGACGGGGTCAGCCCCAGCATTTT. Amino acid sequence: CTSSDGELIRRGQPQHF. The V call is TRBV4-2, the J call TRBJ1-5, with D unresolved. The CDR3 has 17 residues. Germline V lookup: CDR1 LGHNA, CDR2 YNFKEQ.

The chain carries TRBV29-1 and TRBJ1-2; D is ambiguous. V gave up 1 base and J gave up 6 bases, with 18 bases separating them. The CDR3 is 15 amino acids. Germline CDR1 is SQVTM and CDR2 is ANQGSEA. The CDR3 region is CSVEVNRAPGHGYTF. Written as DNA, the CDR3 is TGCAGCGTTGAAGTGAATCGGGCCCCGGGCCATGGCTACACCTTC.

This clonotype was recorded only once. This chain's CDR3 is CASSLEPGQETPLHF. In DNA, the CDR3 is TGCGCCAGCAGCTTGGAACCGGGACAAGAGACTCCCCTCCACTTT. J is TRBJ1-6 and V is TRBV5-1, with D possibly matching TRBD1 (6 bases). Trimming pared 0 bases from V and 13 bases from J, leaving 17 bases between. Germline loops: CDR1 SGHRS, CDR2 YFSETQ. There are 15 residues in the CDR3.

The table lists this clonotype with a few counts. A far larger clone differs by one base, so this is likely a read error. The chain joins TRBV5-6 to TRBJ2-5; the match to TRBD2 covers 12 bases. CDR1 SGHDT and CDR2 YYEEEE come from the germline V gene. J lost 1 base, V lost 0 bases, and 1 base had no gene match. This CDR3 has 16 amino acids. The CDR3 DNA reads as TGTGCCAGCAGCTTGGTACTAGCGGGGGGCCAAGAGACCCAGTACTTC. Protein: CASSLVLAGGQETQYF.

The sample holds a few counts of this clonotype. The CDR3 loop is CASSQDRGQGRRANYGYTF. CDR3 DNA sequence: TGCGCCAGCAGCCAAGACCGCGGACAGGGCAGACGGGCTAACTATGGCTACACCTTC. The chain recombines TRBV4-1 with TRBJ1-2, with 8 bases identical to TRBD1. Germline V gives CDR1 MGHRA, CDR2 YSYEKL. The CDR3 length is 19 residues. V trimming: 0 bases; J trimming: 0 bases; junction bases outside the gene matches: 12.

The CDR3, as DNA: TGTGCCAGCAGTTTACGGCGGGGATACAATGAGCAGTTCTTC. This codes for CASSLRRGYNEQFF. The genes are TRBV28 and TRBJ2-1; D might be TRBD2 (6 bases). Germline CDR1 and CDR2: MDHEN and SYDVKM. The CDR3 is made up of 14 amino acids. With 2 bases removed from V and 4 bases from J, the gap between germline ends came to 9 bases. The full variable domain, its missing parts supplied by reference TRBV28 and TRBJ2-1, is DVKVTQSSRYLVKRTGEKVFLECVQDMDHENMFWYRQDPGLGLRLIYFSYDVKMKEKGDIPEGYSVSREKKERFSLILESASTNQTSMYLCASSLRRGYNEQFFGPGTRLTVL.

The gene calls are TRBV3-1 and TRBJ2-7, with a possible D match to TRBD2 (6 bases). Germline V CDR1 and CDR2: LGHDT, YNNKEL (reference sequence). Trimming took off 4 bases at V and 0 bases at J, with 16 bases between the two ends. The CDR3 length is 16 residues. CDR3 sequence (DNA): TGTGCCAGCAGCCGGTACCGGAGCGGGTACTCCTACGAGCAGTACTTC. Translation gives CASSRYRSGYSYEQYF.

This clonotype has a count of ten or more. The chain uses TRBV2 and TRBJ2-7; 7 bases line up with TRBD1. The V gene end was trimmed by 6 bases and the J gene end by 2 bases; junction bases not matched to a gene: 7. Looked up from germline, CDR1 is SNHLY and CDR2 is FYNNEI. The CDR3 loop spans 14 amino acids. The CDR3 sequence is CASSGTDRAYEQYF. The CDR3 nucleotides are TGTGCCAGCAGCGGGACAGATAGAGCCTACGAGCAGTACTTC.

Remarks on this clonotype: This may stem from a read error, because a much larger clone lies one nucleotide away. J is TRBJ1-5 and V is TRBV12-3 or TRBV12-4; D call uncertain. Trimming removed 4 bases from V and 7 bases from J, with 11 bases in between. The CDR3 sequence is 13 residues long. The CDR3 sequence is CASSSLDGQPQHF. CDR3 sequence (DNA): TGTGCCAGCAGTTCACTAGACGGACAGCCCCAGCATTTT.

This clonotype was found many times. V and J are TRBV4-2 and TRBJ2-1, with D possibly matching TRBD1 (5 bases). The J call may be wrong; the DNA end is better matched by TRBJ1-2. The CDR3 consists of 15 residues. Germline-derived CDR1 and CDR2 are LGHNA and YNFKEQ. DNA of the CDR3: TGTGCCAGCAGCCAAGATCCGCGGGGGGATAGGGGCTACACCTTC. Protein: CASSQDPRGDRGYTF.

The chain is built from TRBV7-6 and TRBJ2-5; 8 bases map to TRBD1. Germline CDR1 is SGHVS and CDR2 is FNYEAQ. There are 13 residues in the CDR3. V gave up 4 bases and J gave up 9 bases; unmatched junction bases: 7. CDR3 in amino acids: CASSSGQGGPQYF. The CDR3 region has the DNA TGTGCCAGCAGCTCTGGACAGGGAGGTCCCCAGTACTTC.

This clonotype was counted many times. The chain carries TRBV7-2 and TRBJ2-7, with D possibly matching TRBD2 (5 bases). The germline gives CDR1 SGHTA, CDR2 FQGNSA. V lost 0 bases and J lost 7, with 10 bases in between. The CDR3 covers 13 residues. The CDR3: CASSLARTGEQYF. The DNA of the CDR3 is TGTGCCAGCAGCTTAGCTCGGACTGGGGAGCAGTACTTC.

This clonotype was found a few times. The CDR3 coding sequence is TGTGCCAGCAGTGAAGTCAAGGAGACCCAGTACTTC. Encoded protein: CASSEVKETQYF. This chain joins TRBV2 and TRBJ2-5; D gene ambiguous. Per germline, CDR1 SNHLY and CDR2 FYNNEI. This CDR3 comprises 12 residues. Trimming left V 1 base short and J 5 bases short, with 5 bases between.

As DNA, the CDR3 is TGCGCCAGCAGCTACGGGACAGCTTTCCAAGAGACCCAGTACTTC. This codes for CASSYGTAFQETQYF. The chain uses TRBV5-1 and TRBJ2-5, with 7 bases aligning to TRBD1. The CDR3 covers 15 residues. The germline gives CDR1 SGHRS, CDR2 YFSETQ. V was clipped by 3 bases and J by 1 base; unmatched bases: 6. The full variable domain, its missing parts supplied by reference TRBV5-1 and TRBJ2-5, is KAGVTQTPRYLIKTRGQQVTLSCSPISGHRSVSWYQQTPGQGLQFLFEYFSETQRNKGNFPGRFSGRQFSNSRSEMNVSTLELGDSALYLCASSYGTAFQETQYFGPGTRLLVL.

This clonotype was recorded at least ten times. The chain is built from TRBV3-1 and TRBJ2-7; no firm D call. This CDR3 is 15 amino acids long. V dropped 1 base and J dropped 3 bases, with 13 bases sitting between them. CDR1 is LGHDT, CDR2 YNNKEL, per germline (reference sequence). In nucleotides, the CDR3 is TGTGCCAGCAGCCAAGGGCCGCGCGGAAGCTACGAGCAGTACTTC. Its translation: CASSQGPRGSYEQYF.

This clonotype has a count of ten or more. This sequence joins TRBV9 and TRBJ1-1; D perhaps matches TRBD1 (6 bases). The CDR3 length is 14 residues. V dropped 5 bases and J dropped 1 base, with 12 bases sitting between them. CDR1 is SGDLS, CDR2 YYNGEE, per germline. The CDR3 DNA follows: TGTGCCAGCAGAACCGGGACACGGAACACTGAAGCTTTCTTT. As protein: CASRTGTRNTEAFF.

This clonotype appeared a few times. The chain is built from TRBV7-2 and TRBJ2-1; D is undetermined. V lost 1 base, J lost 0 bases, and 7 bases lay in between. Germline V lookup: CDR1 SGHTA, CDR2 FQGNSA. The CDR3 loop spans 15 amino acids. The CDR3: CASSLGCRSYNEQFF. For the CDR3, the DNA is TGTGCCAGCAGCTTAGGGTGCCGCTCCTACAATGAGCAGTTCTTC.

CDR3 sequence reads: CASSLVGEVQYF. For the CDR3, the DNA is TGCGCCAGCAGCTTGGTAGGGGAGGTGCAGTACTTC. The chain is built from TRBV5-1 and TRBJ2-7, with a possible D match to TRBD2 (6 bases). The CDR3 is 12 residues long. Between the trimmed V and J ends, which lost 0 bases and 9 bases, there was a span of 10 bases. Per the germline V gene, CDR1 is SGHRS and CDR2 is YFSETQ. Filled out from reference TRBV5-1 and TRBJ2-7, the complete variable domain reads KAGVTQTPRYLIKTRGQQVTLSCSPISGHRSVSWYQQTPGQGLQFLFEYFSETQRNKGNFPGRFSGRQFSNSRSEMNVSTLELGDSALYLCASSLVGEVQYFGPGTRLTVT.

For this clonotype: This clone may be a read error of a much larger clone one base away. The chain carries TRBV2 and TRBJ2-4, with D possibly matching TRBD2 (6 bases). CDR1 is SNHLY and CDR2 is FYNNEI in the germline V gene. The CDR3 totals 11 residues. The V and J ends lost 6 bases and 8 bases respectively, with 8 bases between them. The CDR3 coding sequence is TGTGCCAGCAGGGGCGGGGACATTCAGTACTTC. This translates into CASRGGDIQYF. The whole variable domain, filled in from reference TRBV2 and TRBJ2-4, reads EPEVTQTPSHQVTQMGQEVILRCVPISNHLYFYWYRQILGQKVEFLVSFYNNEISEKSEIFDDQFSVERPDGSNFTLKIRSTKLEDSAMYFCASRGGDIQYFGAGTRLSVL.

The genes are TRBV7-2 and TRBJ2-1, with 10 bases fitting TRBD1. Germline V lookup: CDR1 SGHTA, CDR2 FQGNSA. The CDR3 extends over 14 amino acids. The V and J ends lost 2 bases and 8 bases, in that order; junction bases with no gene match: 3. CDR3 bases: TGTGCCAGCAGCTTACGGGACAGGGGATATGAGCAGTTCTTC. As protein: CASSLRDRGYEQFF.

This clonotype was observed at least ten times. The V gene is TRBV20-1, the J gene TRBJ1-4; D unclear. The CDR3 consists of 12 residues. The germline gives CDR1 DFQATT, CDR2 SNEGSKA (reference sequence). Trimming shortened V by 3 bases and J by 7 bases, and 9 bases separated the two germline ends. CDR3 loop: CSARRVGEKLFF. The CDR3 nucleotides read TGCAGTGCTAGGCGGGTGGGTGAAAAACTGTTTTTT.

This clonotype was seen ten or more times. This chain links TRBV12-3 or TRBV12-4 with TRBJ2-2; D call uncertain. The CDR3 loop spans 14 amino acids. Trimming shortened V by 1 base and J by 7 bases, and 10 bases separated the two germline ends. This chain's CDR3 is CASSLEGTSGELFF. The DNA for the CDR3 is TGTGCCAGCAGTTTAGAGGGAACAAGCGGGGAGCTGTTTTTT.

The chain carries TRBV28 and TRBJ2-1; perhaps TRBD1 as D (6 bases). The CDR3 sequence is 12 residues long. V lost 6 bases, J lost 7 bases, and 10 bases lay in between. Germline CDR1 is MDHEN and CDR2 is SYDVKM. CDR3 residues: CASRYTGNEQFF. In nucleotides, the CDR3 is TGTGCCAGCAGATATACAGGGAATGAGCAGTTCTTC.

This clonotype occurred many times. This chain connects TRBV28 to TRBJ2-1; possible D gene TRBD1, 6 bases. The CDR3 is 13 residues long. Looked up from germline, CDR1 is MDHEN and CDR2 is SYDVKM. The V gene lost 5 bases and the J gene lost 3 bases, with 8 bases spanning the gap. CDR3 coding DNA: TGTGCCAGCAGTGTCAGGGGCTACAATGAGCAGTTCTTC. Translation: CASSVRGYNEQFF.

This clonotype has ten or more counts. The rearrangement joins TRBV24-1 to TRBJ1-1; TRBD1 might be the D (5 bases). Trimming shortened V by 6 bases and J by 1 base, and 14 bases separated the two germline ends. CDR1 and CDR2 from the germline V gene are KGHDR and SFDVKD. The CDR3 sequence is 15 residues long. The CDR3 DNA reads as TGTGCCACCAGTTCCAGCCGGGACGGGAACACTGAAGCTTTCTTT. Encoded protein: CATSSSRDGNTEAFF.

This clonotype was seen many times. The chain carries TRBV30 and TRBJ2-1; 9 nucleotides agree with TRBD2. This CDR3 is 15 amino acids long. CDR1 and CDR2 (germline): GTSNPN, SVGIG (reference sequence). Trimming removed 0 bases from V and 5 bases from J; junction bases left unmatched: 5. The DNA for the CDR3 is TGTGCCTGGAGTGTCCAGCGGGGGGACCACAATGAGCAGTTCTTC. As protein: CAWSVQRGDHNEQFF.